Shown below are 13 T cell receptor beta chains from a single sample sequenced in a study of T-cell reconstitution after alpha-beta-depleted transplantation in children. Researchers prepared the TCRbeta library using unique molecular identifiers, the study reports. TCRdb re-derived calls from the PCR reads in MiXCR, one entry per CDR3 protein. The sample shows around 100,000 distinct CDR3 sequences, 10% of them seen only once. Sequences were derived from PBMCs, sampled before TCRalphabeta/CD19-depleted stem cell transplant. The receptors stem from a boy younger than 10 with acute lymphoblastic leukemia, due to receive a stem cell transplant.

The chain carries TRBV5-1 and TRBJ2-1; D might be TRBD2 (5 bases). V lost 7 bases to trimming and J lost 0 bases, with 14 bases between them. The germline V gene encodes CDR1 SGHRS and CDR2 YFSETQ. The CDR3 contains 15 residues. DNA for the CDR3: TGCGCCAGCCGCCCCTTTACTAGCTCCTACAATGAGCAGTTCTTC. It specifies CASRPFTSSYNEQFF.

This clonotype was counted many times. The chain has TRBV12-3 or TRBV12-4 and TRBJ1-5; D is ambiguous. This CDR3 is 13 amino acids long. V was pared by 7 bases and J by 6 bases, with 13 bases between. The CDR3 is CASTRSGFQPQHF. DNA of the CDR3: TGTGCCAGCACCCGGTCGGGGTTTCAGCCCCAGCATTTT.

In this sample, this clonotype turned up many times. This chain links TRBV6-5 with TRBJ2-7; unclear D gene. Germline V lookup: CDR1 MNHEY, CDR2 SVGAGI. Deletions cut 2 bases from V and 4 bases from J, with 9 bases between. The CDR3 consists of 13 residues. The CDR3 region has the DNA TGTGCCAGCAGTTACGGGCGGTATTACGAGCAGTACTTC. It is translated as CASSYGRYYEQYF.

This clonotype was seen repeatedly, ten times or more. V and J are TRBV20-1 and TRBJ2-3; 7 bases fit TRBD2. J was trimmed by 5 bases and V by 1 base; bases with no gene match: 9. Germline values: CDR1 DFQATT, CDR2 SNEGSKA (reference sequence). The CDR3 extends over 15 amino acids. The CDR3 spells CSARGVAGRIDTQYF. The CDR3 region has the DNA TGCAGTGCTAGAGGAGTAGCGGGTCGTATAGATACGCAGTATTTT.

This chain uses TRBV14 with TRBJ2-3; tentatively, D is TRBD1 (6 bases). The ends were cut back, 7 bases at V and 3 bases at J, with 14 bases in the middle. The CDR3 runs to 14 residues. Germline V gene sequence: CDR1 SGHDN, CDR2 FVKESK. CDR3 in DNA: TGTGCCAGCACCCAGAGGGGGATAACAGATACGCAGTATTTT. Amino acid sequence: CASTQRGITDTQYF.

This clonotype appeared a few times. The chain has TRBV7-9 and TRBJ2-5, with unresolved D. The CDR3 runs to 14 residues. V shed 8 bases and J shed 2 bases, with 15 bases lying between them. CDR1 SEHNR and CDR2 FQNEAQ come from the germline V gene (reference sequence). DNA of the CDR3: TGTGCCAGCTGGCCGGGTGGAGTACAAGAGACCCAGTACTTC. It translates to CASWPGGVQETQYF.

The rearrangement joins TRBV20-1 to TRBJ1-1; D is ambiguous. Germline lookup yields CDR1 DFQATT and CDR2 SNEGSKA (reference sequence). CDR3 length equals 12 residues. V lost 6 bases and J 3 bases, leaving 11 bases between the germline ends. The CDR3 DNA reads TGCAGTGCCCCTAGACGCTACACTGAAGCTTTCTTT. It specifies CSAPRRYTEAFF.

V is TRBV15 and J is TRBJ2-3; TRBD1 aligns across 8 bases. With 3 bases clipped from V and 10 bases from J, the junction kept 3 bases outside the gene matches. The length of the CDR3 is 12 residues. CDR1 is LNHNV, CDR2 YYDKDF, per germline (reference sequence). This chain's CDR3 is CATSRDRVSQYF. In nucleotides, the CDR3 is TGTGCCACCAGCAGGGACAGGGTTTCGCAGTATTTT.

This clonotype was recorded at least ten times. This rearrangement joins TRBV15 to TRBJ2-1; D unclear. The CDR3 loop spans 14 amino acids. Per germline, CDR1 LNHNV and CDR2 YYDKDF (reference sequence). Between the trimmed V and J ends, which lost 6 bases and 2 bases, there was a span of 11 bases. This CDR3 is CATSYLIAYNEQFF. DNA for the CDR3: TGTGCCACCAGTTATTTGATTGCCTACAATGAGCAGTTCTTC.

Only a few counts were recorded for this clonotype. This chain links TRBV27 with TRBJ1-4, with a possible D match to TRBD1 (6 bases). Germline values: CDR1 MNHEY, CDR2 SMNVEV (reference sequence). The germline V and J ends were trimmed by 2 bases and 7 bases, with 14 bases remaining between them. The CDR3 loop spans 15 amino acids. Here the CDR3 reads CASSLRGGYGEKLFF. The CDR3 DNA is TGTGCCAGCAGTTTAAGGGGGGGATACGGTGAAAAACTGTTTTTT.

This clonotype has just a few counts. This chain uses TRBV5-1 with TRBJ2-5; 8 nucleotides agree with TRBD1. J was trimmed by 5 bases and V by 4 bases; bases with no gene match: 4. The CDR3 covers 13 residues. Germline values: CDR1 SGHRS, CDR2 YFSETQ. The CDR3 DNA reads as TGCGCCAGCAGCCCAGGGGGCGGGGAGACCCAGTACTTC. This gives the protein CASSPGGGETQYF.

J is TRBJ2-1 and V is TRBV5-1, with 7 bases aligning to TRBD2. The V and J ends lost 0 bases and 2 bases, in that order; junction bases with no gene match: 2. CDR1 is SGHRS, CDR2 YFSETQ, per germline. CDR3 size: 15 residues. The CDR3 reads CASSLDLAAYNEQFF. CDR3 sequence (DNA): TGCGCCAGCAGCTTGGATCTAGCGGCCTACAATGAGCAGTTCTTC.

The chain employs TRBV20-1 and TRBJ2-3; TRBD1 agrees at 8 bases. The CDR3 is 16 amino acids. Germline assignment: CDR1 DFQATT and CDR2 SNEGSKA (reference sequence). Trimming at V came to 5 bases and at J to 6 bases, leaving 16 bases not matched to a gene. CDR3 in DNA: TGCAGTGCTTTTTGGGGACAGGACCCGGTAGGGGATACGCAGTATTTT. This codes for CSAFWGQDPVGDTQYF.